This T cell receptor beta chain was identified in a study of blood T cell repertoires in COVID-19. Methods used by the authors: The assay estimated nucleated cells by amplifying reference gene primers. The table came from immunoSEQ multiplex PCR; TCRdb's copy has only in-frame clones and leaves some out. V, J and clone size reflect that table, while D and trimming were determined from the DNA. In the table there are roughly 13,000 clones, about 73% of which are singletons. The germline CDR1 and CDR2 sequences are KGHDR and SFDVKD. Losses at the gene ends were 6 bases for V and 6 bases for J; bases not matched to a gene: 8. The CDR3 consists of 15 residues.

This chain joins TRBV24-1 and TRBJ2-1; 9 bases align to TRBD1. This clonotype originated in a boy aged 2-9 years with active or convalescent COVID-19. The sequencing input was peripheral blood. The CDR3 DNA sequence: TGTGCCACCAGTAATCCACAGGGGGCGGTCAATGAGCAGTTCTTC. Amino acids: CATSNPQGAVNEQFF.